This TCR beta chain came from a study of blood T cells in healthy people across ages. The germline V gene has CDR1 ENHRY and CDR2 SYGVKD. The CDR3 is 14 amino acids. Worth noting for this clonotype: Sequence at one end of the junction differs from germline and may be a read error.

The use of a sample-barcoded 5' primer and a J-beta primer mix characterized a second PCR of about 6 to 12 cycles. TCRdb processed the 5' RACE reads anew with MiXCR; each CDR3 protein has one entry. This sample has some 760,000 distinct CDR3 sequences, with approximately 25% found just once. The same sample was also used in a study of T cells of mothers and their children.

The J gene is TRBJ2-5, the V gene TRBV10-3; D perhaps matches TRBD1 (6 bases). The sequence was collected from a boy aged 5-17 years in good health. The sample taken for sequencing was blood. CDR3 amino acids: CAVSEDRHQETQYF. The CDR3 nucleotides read TGTGCCGTCAGTGAGGACAGACACCAAGAGACCCAGTACTTC.